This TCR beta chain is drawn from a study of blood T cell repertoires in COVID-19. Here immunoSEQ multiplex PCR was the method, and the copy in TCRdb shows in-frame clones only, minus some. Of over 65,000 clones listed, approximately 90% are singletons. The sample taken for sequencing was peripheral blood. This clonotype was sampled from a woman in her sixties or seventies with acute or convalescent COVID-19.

In DNA, the CDR3 is TGTGCCAGCAGTTACTCGAGAGGACAGGTAGATGGCTACACCTTC. It yields the protein CASSYSRGQVDGYTF. The chain joins TRBV6-6 to TRBJ1-2, with 7 bases fitting TRBD1. The CDR3 runs 15 residues. Germline V lookup: CDR1 MNHNY, CDR2 SVGAGI (reference sequence). The ends lost 0 bases at V and 6 bases at J; junction bases unmatched: 7.